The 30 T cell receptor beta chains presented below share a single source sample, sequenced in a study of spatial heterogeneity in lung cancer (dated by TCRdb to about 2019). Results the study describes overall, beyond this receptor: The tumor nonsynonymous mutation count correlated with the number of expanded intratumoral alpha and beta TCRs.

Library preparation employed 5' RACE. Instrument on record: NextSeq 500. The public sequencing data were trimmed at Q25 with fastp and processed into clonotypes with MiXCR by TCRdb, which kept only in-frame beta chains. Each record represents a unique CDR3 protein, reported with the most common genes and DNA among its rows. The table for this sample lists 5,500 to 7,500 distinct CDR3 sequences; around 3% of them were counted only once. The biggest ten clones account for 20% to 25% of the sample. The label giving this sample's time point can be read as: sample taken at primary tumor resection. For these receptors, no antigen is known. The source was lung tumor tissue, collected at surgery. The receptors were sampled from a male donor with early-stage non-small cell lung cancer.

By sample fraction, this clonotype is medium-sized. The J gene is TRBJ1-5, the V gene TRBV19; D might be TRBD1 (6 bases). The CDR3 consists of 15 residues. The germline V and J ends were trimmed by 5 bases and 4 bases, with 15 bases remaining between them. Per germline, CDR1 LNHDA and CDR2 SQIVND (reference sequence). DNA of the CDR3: TGTGCCAGTAGTTCCTACAGGGAAAGAAATCAGCCCCAGCATTTT. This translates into CASSSYRERNQPQHF. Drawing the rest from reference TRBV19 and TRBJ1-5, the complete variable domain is DGGITQSPKYLFRKEGQNVTLSCEQNLNHDAMYWYRQDPGQGLRLIYYSQIVNDFQKGDIAEGYSVSREKKESFPLTVTSAQKNPTAFYLCASSSYRERNQPQHFGDGTRLSIL.

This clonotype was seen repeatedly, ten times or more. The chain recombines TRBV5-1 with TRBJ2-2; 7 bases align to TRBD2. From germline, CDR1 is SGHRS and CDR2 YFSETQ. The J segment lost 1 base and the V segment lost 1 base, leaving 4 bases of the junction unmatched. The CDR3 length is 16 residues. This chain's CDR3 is CASSLIASGNTGELFF. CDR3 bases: TGCGCCAGCAGCTTGATCGCTAGCGGGAACACCGGGGAGCTGTTTTTT.

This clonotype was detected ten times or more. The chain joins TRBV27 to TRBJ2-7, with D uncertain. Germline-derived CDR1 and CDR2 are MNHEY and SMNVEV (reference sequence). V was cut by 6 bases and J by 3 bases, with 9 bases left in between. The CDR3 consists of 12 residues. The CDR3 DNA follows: TGTGCCAGCAGGAACACGTTCTACGAGCAGTACTTC. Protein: CASRNTFYEQYF.

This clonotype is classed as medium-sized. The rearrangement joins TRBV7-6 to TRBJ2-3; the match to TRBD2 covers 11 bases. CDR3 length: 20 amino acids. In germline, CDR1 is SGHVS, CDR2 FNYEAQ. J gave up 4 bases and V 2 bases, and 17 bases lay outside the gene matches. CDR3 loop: CASSLRAGRGLAERADTQYF. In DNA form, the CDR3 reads TGTGCCAGCAGCTTAAGGGCCGGGAGGGGACTAGCGGAGAGGGCAGATACGCAGTATTTT.

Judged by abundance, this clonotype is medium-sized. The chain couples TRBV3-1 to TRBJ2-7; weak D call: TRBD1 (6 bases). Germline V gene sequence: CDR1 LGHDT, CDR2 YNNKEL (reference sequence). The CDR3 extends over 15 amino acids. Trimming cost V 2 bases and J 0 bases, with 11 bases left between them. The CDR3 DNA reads TGTGCCAGCAGCCAAATGACAGGTCCCTCCTACGAGCAGTACTTC. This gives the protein CASSQMTGPSYEQYF.

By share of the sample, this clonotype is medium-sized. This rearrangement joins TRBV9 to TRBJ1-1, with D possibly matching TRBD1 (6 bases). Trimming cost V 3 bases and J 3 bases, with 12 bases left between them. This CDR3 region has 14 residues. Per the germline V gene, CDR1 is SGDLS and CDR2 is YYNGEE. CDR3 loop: CASSGGPGDTEAFF. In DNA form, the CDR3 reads TGTGCCAGCAGCGGTGGACCAGGGGACACTGAAGCTTTCTTT.

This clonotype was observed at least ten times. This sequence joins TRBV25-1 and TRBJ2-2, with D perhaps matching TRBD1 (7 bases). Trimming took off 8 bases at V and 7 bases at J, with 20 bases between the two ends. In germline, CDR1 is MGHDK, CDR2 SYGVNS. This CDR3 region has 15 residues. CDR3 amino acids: CASPRGARRSGELFF. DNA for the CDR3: TGTGCCAGCCCCAGGGGGGCGCGACGTAGCGGGGAGCTGTTTTTT.

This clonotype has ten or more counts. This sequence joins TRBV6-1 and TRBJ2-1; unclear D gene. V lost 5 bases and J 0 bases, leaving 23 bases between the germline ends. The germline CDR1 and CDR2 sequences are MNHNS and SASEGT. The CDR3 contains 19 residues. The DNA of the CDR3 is TGTGCCAGCAGTTCGCCCCCAGGTTGGGGTAGTAGCTCCTACAATGAGCAGTTCTTC. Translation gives CASSSPPGWGSSSYNEQFF.

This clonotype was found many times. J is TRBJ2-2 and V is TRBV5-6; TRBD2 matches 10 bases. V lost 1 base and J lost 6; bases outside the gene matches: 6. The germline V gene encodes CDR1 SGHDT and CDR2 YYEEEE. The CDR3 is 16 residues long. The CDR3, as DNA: TGTGCCAGCAGCTTGTATCAGCGGGAGGGCGCCGGGGAGCTGTTTTTT. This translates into CASSLYQREGAGELFF.

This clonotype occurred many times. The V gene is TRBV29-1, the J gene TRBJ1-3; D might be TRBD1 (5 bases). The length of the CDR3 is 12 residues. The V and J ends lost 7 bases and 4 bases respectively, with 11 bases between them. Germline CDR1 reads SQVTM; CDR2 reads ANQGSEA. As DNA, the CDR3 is TGCAGCGGAGGGACTGAAGGAAACACCATATATTTT. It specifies CSGGTEGNTIYF.

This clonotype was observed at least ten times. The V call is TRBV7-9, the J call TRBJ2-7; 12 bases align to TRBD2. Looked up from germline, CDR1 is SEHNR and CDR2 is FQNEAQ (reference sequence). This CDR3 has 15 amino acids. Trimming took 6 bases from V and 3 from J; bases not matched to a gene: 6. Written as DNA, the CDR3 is TGTGCCAGCAGGCCGGGACTAGCGGGCTACTACGAGCAGTACTTC. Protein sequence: CASRPGLAGYYEQYF.

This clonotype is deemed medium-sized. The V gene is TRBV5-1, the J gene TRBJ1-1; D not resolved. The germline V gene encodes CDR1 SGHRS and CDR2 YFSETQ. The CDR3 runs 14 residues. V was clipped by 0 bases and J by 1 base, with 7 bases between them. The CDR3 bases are TGCGCCAGCAGCTTGGGAGATTGGAACACTGAAGCTTTCTTT. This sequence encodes CASSLGDWNTEAFF.

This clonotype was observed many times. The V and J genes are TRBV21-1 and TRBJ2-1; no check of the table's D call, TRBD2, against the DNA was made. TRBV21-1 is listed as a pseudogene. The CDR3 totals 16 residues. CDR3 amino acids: CASSGLAGPEGNEQFF. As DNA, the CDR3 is TGTGCCAGCAGCGGGCTTGCGGGACCCGAGGGAAATGAGCAGTTCTTC.

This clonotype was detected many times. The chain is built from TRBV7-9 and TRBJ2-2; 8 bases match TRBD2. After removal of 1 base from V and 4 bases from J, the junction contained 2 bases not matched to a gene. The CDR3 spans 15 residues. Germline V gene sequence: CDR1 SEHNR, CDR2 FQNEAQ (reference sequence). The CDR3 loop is CASSLEAGVTGELFF. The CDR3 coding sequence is TGTGCCAGCAGCTTAGAAGCGGGAGTCACCGGGGAGCTGTTTTTT.

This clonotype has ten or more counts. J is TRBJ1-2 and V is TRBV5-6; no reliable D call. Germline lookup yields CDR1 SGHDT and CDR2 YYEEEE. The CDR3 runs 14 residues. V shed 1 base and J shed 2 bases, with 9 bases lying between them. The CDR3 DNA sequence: TGTGCCAGCAGCTTGAAGGGCCTAAACTATGGCTACACCTTC. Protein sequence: CASSLKGLNYGYTF.

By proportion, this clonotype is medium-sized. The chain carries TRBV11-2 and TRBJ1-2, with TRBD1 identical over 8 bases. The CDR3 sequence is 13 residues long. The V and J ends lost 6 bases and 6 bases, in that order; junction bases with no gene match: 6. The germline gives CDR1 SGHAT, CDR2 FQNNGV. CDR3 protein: CASRAGGAHGYTF. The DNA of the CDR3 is TGTGCCAGCAGGGCAGGGGGCGCCCATGGCTACACCTTC.

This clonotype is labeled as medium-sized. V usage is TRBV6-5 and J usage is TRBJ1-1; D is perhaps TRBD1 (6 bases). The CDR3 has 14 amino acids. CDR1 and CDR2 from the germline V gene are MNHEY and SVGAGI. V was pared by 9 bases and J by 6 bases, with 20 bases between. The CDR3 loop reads CASFRTASNPEAFF. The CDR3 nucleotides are TGTGCCAGTTTTAGGACAGCCTCCAACCCTGAAGCTTTCTTT.

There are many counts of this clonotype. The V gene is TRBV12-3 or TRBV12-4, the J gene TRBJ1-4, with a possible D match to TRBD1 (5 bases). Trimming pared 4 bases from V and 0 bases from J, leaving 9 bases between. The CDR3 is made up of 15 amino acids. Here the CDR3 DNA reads TGTGCCAGCAGTTATAGAGGGGCAACTAATGAAAAACTGTTTTTT. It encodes CASSYRGATNEKLFF.

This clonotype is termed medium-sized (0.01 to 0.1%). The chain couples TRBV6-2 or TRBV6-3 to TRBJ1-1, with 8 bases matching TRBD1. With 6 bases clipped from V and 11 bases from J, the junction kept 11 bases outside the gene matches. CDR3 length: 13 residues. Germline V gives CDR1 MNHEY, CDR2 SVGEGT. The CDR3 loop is CASSYISTGVAFF. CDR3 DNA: TGTGCCAGCAGCTACATTTCGACAGGGGTGGCTTTCTTT.

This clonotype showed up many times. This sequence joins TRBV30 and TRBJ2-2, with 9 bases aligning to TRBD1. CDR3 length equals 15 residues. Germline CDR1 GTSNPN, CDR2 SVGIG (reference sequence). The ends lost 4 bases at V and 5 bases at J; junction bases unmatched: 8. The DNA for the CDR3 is TGTGCCTGGACCCTACAGGGGGCTTGGACCGGGGAGCTGTTTTTT. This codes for CAWTLQGAWTGELFF.

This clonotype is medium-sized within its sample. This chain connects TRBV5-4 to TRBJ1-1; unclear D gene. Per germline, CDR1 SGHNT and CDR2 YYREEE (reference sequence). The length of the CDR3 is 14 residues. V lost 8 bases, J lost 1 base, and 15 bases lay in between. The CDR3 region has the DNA TGTGCCAGTTCAGACGGGGTAAGGAACACTGAAGCTTTCTTT. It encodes CASSDGVRNTEAFF.

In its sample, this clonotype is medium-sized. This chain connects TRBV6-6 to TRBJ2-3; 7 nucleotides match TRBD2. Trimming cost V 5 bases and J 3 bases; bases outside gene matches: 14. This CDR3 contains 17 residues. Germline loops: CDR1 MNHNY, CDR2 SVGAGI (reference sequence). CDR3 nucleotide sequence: TGTGCCAGCAGTCACCCCGGGAGAGCGGGAAAAACAGATACGCAGTATTTT. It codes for CASSHPGRAGKTDTQYF.

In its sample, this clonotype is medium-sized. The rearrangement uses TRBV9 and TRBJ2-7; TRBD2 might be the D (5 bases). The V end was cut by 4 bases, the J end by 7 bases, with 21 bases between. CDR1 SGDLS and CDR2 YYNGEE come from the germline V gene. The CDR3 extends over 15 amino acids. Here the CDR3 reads CASSSRDRPDGEQYF. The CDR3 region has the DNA TGTGCCAGCAGCTCCCGGGATAGGCCTGACGGGGAGCAGTACTTC.

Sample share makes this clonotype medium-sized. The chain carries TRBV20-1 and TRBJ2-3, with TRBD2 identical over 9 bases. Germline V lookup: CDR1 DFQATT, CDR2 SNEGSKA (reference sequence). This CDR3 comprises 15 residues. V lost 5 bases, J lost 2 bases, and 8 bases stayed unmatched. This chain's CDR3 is CSALGAGGITDTQYF. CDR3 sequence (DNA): TGCAGTGCTCTAGGTGCGGGAGGGATCACAGATACGCAGTATTTT.

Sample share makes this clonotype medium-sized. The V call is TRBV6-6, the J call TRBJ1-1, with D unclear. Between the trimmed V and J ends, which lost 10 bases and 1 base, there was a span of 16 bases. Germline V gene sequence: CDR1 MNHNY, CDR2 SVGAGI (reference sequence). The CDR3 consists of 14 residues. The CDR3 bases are TGTGCCACCGACAACGGGCAAAGGAACACTGAAGCTTTCTTT. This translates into CATDNGQRNTEAFF.

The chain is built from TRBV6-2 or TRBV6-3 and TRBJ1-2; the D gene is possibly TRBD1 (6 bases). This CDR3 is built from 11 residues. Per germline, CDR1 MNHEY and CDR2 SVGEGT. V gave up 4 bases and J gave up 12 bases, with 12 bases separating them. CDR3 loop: CASSWGAGDTF. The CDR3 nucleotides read TGTGCCAGCAGTTGGGGGGCAGGCGACACCTTC.

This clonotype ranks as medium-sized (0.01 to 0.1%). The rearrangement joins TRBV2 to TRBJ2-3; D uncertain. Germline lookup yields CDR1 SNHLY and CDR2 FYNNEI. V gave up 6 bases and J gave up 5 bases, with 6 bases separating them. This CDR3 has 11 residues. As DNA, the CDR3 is TGTGCCAGCAGAAGAGGAGATACGCAGTATTTT. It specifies CASRRGDTQYF.

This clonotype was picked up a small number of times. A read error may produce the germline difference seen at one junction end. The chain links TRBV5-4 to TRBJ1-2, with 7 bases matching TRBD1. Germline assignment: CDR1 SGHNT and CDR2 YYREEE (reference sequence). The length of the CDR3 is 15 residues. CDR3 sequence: CASSLATGKDYGDTF. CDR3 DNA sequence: TGTGCCAGCAGCCTGGCGACAGGGAAGGACTATGGCGACACCTTC.

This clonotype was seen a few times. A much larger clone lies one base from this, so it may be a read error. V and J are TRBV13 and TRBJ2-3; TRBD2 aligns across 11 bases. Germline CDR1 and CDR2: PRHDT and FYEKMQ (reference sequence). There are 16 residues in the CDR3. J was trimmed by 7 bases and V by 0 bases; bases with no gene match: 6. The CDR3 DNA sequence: TGTGCCAGCAGCTTAGGTAGCGGGAGGGCCGGTAATACGCAGTATTTT. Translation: CASSLGSGRAGNTQYF.

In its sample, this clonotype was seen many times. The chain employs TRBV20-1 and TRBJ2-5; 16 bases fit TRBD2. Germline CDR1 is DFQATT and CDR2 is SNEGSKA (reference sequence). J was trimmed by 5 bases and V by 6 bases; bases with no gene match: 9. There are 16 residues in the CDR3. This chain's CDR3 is CSAGGTSGGAGETQYF. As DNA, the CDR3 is TGCAGTGCCGGTGGGACTAGCGGGGGGGCTGGGGAGACCCAGTACTTC.